The 16 T cell receptor beta chains below come from one sample, sequenced in a study of shared clonotypes between healthy human individuals. Sequencing used immunoSEQ multiplex PCR; TCRdb keeps in-frame clones, though not all of them. The repertoire includes 2 million to 3 million clones, roughly 93% of them detected once, and roughly 0.39% sits in the top ten. Specimen: naive CD4+ T cells from PBMCs. This sample's subset: CD45RA+ positively selected. Source of these receptors: a man younger than 35 in good health. Some clones in this sample may be carry-over from other donors' samples.

This chain links TRBV4-1 with TRBJ2-7, with 9 nucleotides matching TRBD1. The ends lost 5 bases at V and 5 bases at J; junction bases unmatched: 13. The CDR3 runs to 16 residues. Germline-derived CDR1 and CDR2 are MGHRA and YSYEKL. The CDR3 nucleotides read TGCGCCAGCAGCAAACGAGGGGGACAGGGTCCCAACGAGCAGTACTTC. Protein sequence: CASSKRGGQGPNEQYF.

With respect to this clone: Distinct nucleotide sequences in the sample also encode this CDR3. DNA of the CDR3: TGTGCCAGCAGTTTAGTGGGATCTGGTGGCTACACCTTC. This gives the protein CASSLVGSGGYTF. The chain employs TRBV28 and TRBJ1-2; D gene unclear. The CDR3 contains 13 residues. In germline, CDR1 is MDHEN, CDR2 SYDVKM. Trimming took off 2 bases at V and 7 bases at J, with 11 bases between the two ends.

The chain links TRBV27 to TRBJ2-1, with 13 nucleotides matching TRBD2. The CDR3 is 18 residues long. Germline assignment: CDR1 MNHEY and CDR2 SMNVEV (reference sequence). With V trimmed by 5 bases and J by 3 bases, 10 bases remained unmatched. CDR3 sequence reads: CASSPQTSGRPHYNEQFF. The CDR3 DNA is TGTGCCAGCAGTCCCCAGACTAGCGGGAGGCCTCACTACAATGAGCAGTTCTTC.

Of note for this clone: Other nucleotide sequences in the sample specify the same CDR3. V gene TRBV28 combines with J gene TRBJ2-4; tentatively, D is TRBD1 or TRBD2 (5 bases each). CDR3 length equals 13 residues. V lost 6 bases and J 4 bases, leaving 10 bases between the germline ends. CDR1 is MDHEN and CDR2 is SYDVKM in the germline V gene. The CDR3 loop reads CASSLGVKNIQYF. DNA of the CDR3: TGTGCCAGCAGCCTGGGGGTGAAAAACATTCAGTACTTC.

This sequence joins TRBV6-6 and TRBJ1-3, with D unresolved. V lost 7 bases and J lost 0, with 4 bases in between. The length of the CDR3 is 12 residues. Germline assignment: CDR1 MNHNY and CDR2 SVGAGI (reference sequence). CDR3 sequence (DNA): TGTGCCAGCATGAACTCTGGAAACACCATATATTTT. Protein sequence: CASMNSGNTIYF.

V gene TRBV5-1 combines with J gene TRBJ2-1, with 10 bases matching TRBD2. CDR3 length: 15 amino acids. V dropped 3 bases and J dropped 8; count of bases not matched to a gene: 8. Per the germline V gene, CDR1 is SGHRS and CDR2 is YFSETQ. This CDR3 reads CASSWGASGSYEQFF. In DNA, the CDR3 is TGCGCCAGCAGCTGGGGGGCTAGCGGGAGCTATGAGCAGTTCTTC.

As regards this clone: Other nucleotide sequences from this sample produce the same CDR3. The chain employs TRBV30 and TRBJ1-2, with unresolved D. Germline V gives CDR1 GTSNPN, CDR2 SVGIG (reference sequence). The CDR3 runs to 13 residues. The V end lost 0 bases, the J end lost 4 bases, and 9 bases lay between the germline ends. The CDR3 loop is CAWSVKGIYGYTF. The CDR3 nucleotides read TGTGCCTGGAGTGTGAAGGGAATCTATGGCTACACCTTC. The complete variable domain, with remaining parts taken from reference TRBV30 and TRBJ1-2, reads SQTIHQWPATLVQPVGSPLSLECTVEGTSNPNLYWYRQAAGRGLQLLFYSVGIGQISSEVPQNLSASRPQDRQFILSSKKLLLSDSGFYLCAWSVKGIYGYTFGSGTRLTVV.

The chain has TRBV28 and TRBJ2-7; D perhaps matches TRBD2 (6 bases). Trimming removed 6 bases from V and 3 bases from J, with 12 bases in between. Germline CDR1 MDHEN, CDR2 SYDVKM. The CDR3 is made up of 13 amino acids. Here the CDR3 reads CASSPAGHYEQYF. DNA for the CDR3: TGTGCCAGCAGCCCCGCGGGGCACTACGAGCAGTACTTC.

The sample holds a few counts of this clone. This chain uses TRBV30 with TRBJ1-4; possibly TRBD1 for D (5 bases). V gave up 0 bases and J gave up 5 bases, with 13 bases separating them. Germline-derived CDR1 and CDR2 are GTSNPN and SVGIG (reference sequence). The CDR3 has 15 amino acids. The CDR3 nucleotides read TGTGCCTGGAGTGTTGGACTGGGGCTCAATGAAAAACTGTTTTTT. Translating gives CAWSVGLGLNEKLFF.

Note on this clone: In the same sample, other DNA sequences code for this CDR3. This sequence joins TRBV6-5 and TRBJ2-7; D might be TRBD1 (6 bases). V lost 4 bases, J lost 2 bases, and 9 bases lay in between. CDR1 and CDR2 (germline): MNHEY, SVGAGI. The CDR3 contains 13 residues. The CDR3 DNA is TGTGCCAGCAGTTCGACAGGAACCTACGAGCAGTACTTC. It encodes CASSSTGTYEQYF.

This clone has only a few counts. The same CDR3 also results from other DNA sequences found in this sample. The V gene is TRBV5-1, the J gene TRBJ1-1; D gene unclear. The V gene's germline CDR1 is SGHRS and CDR2 YFSETQ. The V end lost 2 bases, the J end lost 2 bases, and 4 bases lay between the germline ends. This CDR3 has 12 residues. Here the CDR3 reads CASSLINTEAFF. CDR3 coding DNA: TGCGCCAGCAGCTTAATTAACACTGAAGCTTTCTTT.

The V call is TRBV2, the J call TRBJ2-2, with TRBD1 as a possible D gene (5 bases). Per germline, CDR1 SNHLY and CDR2 FYNNEI. This CDR3 comprises 12 residues. V lost 7 bases and J lost 5, with 8 bases in between. The CDR3 bases are TGTGCCAGCATAAGACAGACCGGGGAGCTGTTTTTT. Translated: CASIRQTGELFF.

J is TRBJ2-3 and V is TRBV5-6, with 8 positions matching TRBD2. The V gene end was trimmed by 3 bases and the J gene end by 3 bases; junction bases not matched to a gene: 0. From germline, CDR1 is SGHDT and CDR2 YYEEEE. This CDR3 has 13 amino acids. This CDR3 reads CASSSSGTDTQYF. CDR3 nucleotide sequence: TGTGCCAGCAGCTCTAGCGGGACAGATACGCAGTATTTT.

The CDR3 DNA is TGTGCCAGCAGTGATTCTGAGCTGGCGCTACAACCTGGCGGGCAGTACTTC. Its translation is CASSDSELALQPGGQYF. V gene TRBV2 combines with J gene TRBJ2-7; D uncertain. V lost 3 bases to trimming and J lost 9 bases, with 27 bases between them. The V gene's germline CDR1 is SNHLY and CDR2 FYNNEI. The CDR3 covers 17 residues.

J is TRBJ1-2 and V is TRBV6-5, with D tentatively TRBD1 (6 bases). V shed 6 bases and J shed 2 bases, with 13 bases lying between them. CDR1 and CDR2 from the germline V gene are MNHEY and SVGAGI. This CDR3 has 14 amino acids. The CDR3, as DNA: TGTGCCAGCAGAGGTAATACAGGGAACTATGGCTACACCTTC. The encoded protein is CASRGNTGNYGYTF.

This chain joins TRBV29-1 and TRBJ1-2; D is perhaps TRBD1 (6 bases). V lost 7 bases and J 4 bases, leaving 16 bases between the germline ends. The CDR3 totals 13 residues. CDR1 is SQVTM and CDR2 is ANQGSEA in the germline V gene. The CDR3 DNA reads as TGCAGCGCAACAGCAGGGGAGGTCTATGGCTACACCTTC. It specifies CSATAGEVYGYTF.